This T cell receptor (beta chain) was captured in a study of shared clonotypes between healthy human individuals. Findings of the study overall: About 5% of naive CD4 clonotypes were common to four donors.

The assay was run at deep level. Here immunoSEQ multiplex PCR was the method, and the copy in TCRdb shows in-frame clones only, minus some. Here the sample spans about 2.4 million clones, approximately 93% being singletons. In regard to this clone: Its antigen is unidentified. Compared with germline, one end of the junction differs, possibly owing to a read error.

The TCR was taken from a man aged 18 to 29 in good health. Some clones in this sample may be carry-over from other donors' samples. The sequencing sample was made of naive CD4+ T cells from PBMCs. Subset given: CD45RA+ positively selected.

The CDR3 nucleotides read TGTGCCAGCAGTTTGGCCAGGGAGACTCCCTCTTTC. Amino acids: CASSLARETPSF. The rearrangement joins TRBV28 to TRBJ1-2; the D gene is possibly TRBD1 (5 bases). The CDR3 loop spans 12 amino acids. CDR1 MDHEN and CDR2 SYDVKM come from the germline V gene.